The T cell receptor beta chain described here comes from a study of T cell responses to AZD1222 COVID-19 vaccine. Study in general: Some second doses came at about 4 weeks and others at about 12 weeks; these were pooled. Study observations and caveats: Nearly half of spike-specific TCRs reportedly target variant regions that are unmutated in the B.1.351 and B.1.1.7 variants. Females made up more of the donors, who were largely white British, and clonal diversity may have come out too low. All repertoire sampling was performed exclusively after the peak T cell response.

This clone was seen only once. What it binds is not known. Trimming took 3 bases from V and 0 from J, leaving 6 bases between them. This CDR3 is 14 amino acids long. Germline CDR1 and CDR2: LGHDT and YNNKEL (reference sequence). The data were produced by immunoSEQ multiplex PCR, yet TCRdb's version contains in-frame clones alone and is incomplete. This table holds some 200,000 clones, about 87% found once. The specimen was peripheral blood, collected on day 0 of AZD1222 vaccination. The receptor's source is an adult in good health. The chain has TRBV3-1 (or the pseudogene TRBV3-2) and TRBJ2-1; D may be TRBD2 (5 bases). Here the CDR3 DNA reads TGTGCCAGCAGCCAGAGCGGCTCCTACAATGAGCAGTTCTTC. It specifies CASSQSGSYNEQFF.